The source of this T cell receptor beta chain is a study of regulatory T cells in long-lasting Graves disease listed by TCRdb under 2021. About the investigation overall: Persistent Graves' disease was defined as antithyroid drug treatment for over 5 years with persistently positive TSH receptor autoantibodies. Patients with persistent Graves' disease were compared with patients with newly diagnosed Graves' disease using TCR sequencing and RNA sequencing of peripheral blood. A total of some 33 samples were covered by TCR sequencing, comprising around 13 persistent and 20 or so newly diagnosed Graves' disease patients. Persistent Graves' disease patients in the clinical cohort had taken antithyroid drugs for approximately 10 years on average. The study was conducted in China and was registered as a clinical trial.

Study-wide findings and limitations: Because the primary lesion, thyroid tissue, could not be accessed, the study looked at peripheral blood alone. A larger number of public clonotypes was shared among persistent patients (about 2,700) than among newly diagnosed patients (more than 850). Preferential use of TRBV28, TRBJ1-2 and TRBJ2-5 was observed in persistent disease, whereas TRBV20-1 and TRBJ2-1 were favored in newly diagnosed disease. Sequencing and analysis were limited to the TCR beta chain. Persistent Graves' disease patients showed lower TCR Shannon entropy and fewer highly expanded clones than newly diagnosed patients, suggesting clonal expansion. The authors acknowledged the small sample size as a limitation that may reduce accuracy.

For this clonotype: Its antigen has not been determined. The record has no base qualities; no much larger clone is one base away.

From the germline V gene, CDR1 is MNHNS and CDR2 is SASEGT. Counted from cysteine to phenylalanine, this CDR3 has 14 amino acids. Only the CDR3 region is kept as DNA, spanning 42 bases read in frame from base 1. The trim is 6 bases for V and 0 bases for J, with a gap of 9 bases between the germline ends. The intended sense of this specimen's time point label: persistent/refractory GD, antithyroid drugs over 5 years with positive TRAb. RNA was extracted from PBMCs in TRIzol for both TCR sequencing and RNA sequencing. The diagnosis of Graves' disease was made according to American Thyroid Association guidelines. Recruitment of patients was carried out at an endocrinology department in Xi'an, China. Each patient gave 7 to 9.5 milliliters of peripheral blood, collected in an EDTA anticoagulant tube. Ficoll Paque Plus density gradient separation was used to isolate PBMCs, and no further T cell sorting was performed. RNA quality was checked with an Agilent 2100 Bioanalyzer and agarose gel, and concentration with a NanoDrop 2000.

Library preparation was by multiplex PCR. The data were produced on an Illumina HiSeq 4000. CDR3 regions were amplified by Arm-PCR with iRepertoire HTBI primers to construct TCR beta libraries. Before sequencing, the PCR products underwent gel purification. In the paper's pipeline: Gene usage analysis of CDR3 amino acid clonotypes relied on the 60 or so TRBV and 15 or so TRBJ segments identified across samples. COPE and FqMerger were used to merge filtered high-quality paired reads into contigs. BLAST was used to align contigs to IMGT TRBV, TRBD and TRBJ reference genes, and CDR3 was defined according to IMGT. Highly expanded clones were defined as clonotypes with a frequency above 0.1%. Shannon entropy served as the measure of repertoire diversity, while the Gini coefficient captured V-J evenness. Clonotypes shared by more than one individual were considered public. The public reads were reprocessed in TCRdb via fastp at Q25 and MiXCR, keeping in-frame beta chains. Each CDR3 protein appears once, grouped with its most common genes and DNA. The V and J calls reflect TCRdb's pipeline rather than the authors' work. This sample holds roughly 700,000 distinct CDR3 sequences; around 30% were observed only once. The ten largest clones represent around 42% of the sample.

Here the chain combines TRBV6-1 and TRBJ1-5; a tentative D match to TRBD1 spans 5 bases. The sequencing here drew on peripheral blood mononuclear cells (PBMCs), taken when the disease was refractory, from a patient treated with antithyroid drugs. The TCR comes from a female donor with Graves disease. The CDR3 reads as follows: CASRGGISNQPQHF. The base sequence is TGTGCCAGCAGGGGGGGGATTAGCAATCAGCCCCAGCATTTT.